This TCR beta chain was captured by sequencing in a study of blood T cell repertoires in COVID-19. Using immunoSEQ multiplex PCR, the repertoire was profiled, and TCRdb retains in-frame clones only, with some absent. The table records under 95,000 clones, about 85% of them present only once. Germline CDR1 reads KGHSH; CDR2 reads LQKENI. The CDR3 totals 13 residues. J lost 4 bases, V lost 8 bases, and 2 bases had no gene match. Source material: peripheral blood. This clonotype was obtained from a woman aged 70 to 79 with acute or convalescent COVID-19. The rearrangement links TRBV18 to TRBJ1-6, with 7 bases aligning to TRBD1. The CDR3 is CASAGQYNSPLHF. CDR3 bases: TGTGCCAGCGCGGGACAGTATAATTCACCCCTCCACTTT.